The 32 T cell receptor beta chains presented below share a single source sample, sequenced in a study of cytomegalovirus exposure and HLA in healthy donors (dated by TCRdb to 2017 to 2019). The library was produced with the immunoSEQ multiplex PCR assay. For the multiplex PCR, a mixture combining 60 forward primers for TCR Vbeta segments and 13 reverse primers for TCR Jbeta segments was used. TCRdb re-hosts the immuneACCESS table, in-frame sequences only. Its copies lack some clones; in the studies checked, an unresolved V gene accounts for under half of them, and the cause for the rest is not known. The sample table records 180,000 or so clones; over 75% of these occur just once. The ten largest clones represent over 2.5% of the sample. Input material: PBMCs. Receptors originate from a female donor in good health and CMV-seronegative.

This clone was counted between two and nine times. V gene TRBV5-4 combines with J gene TRBJ2-7; 10 bases map to TRBD1. The V and J ends lost 3 bases and 9 bases, in that order; junction bases with no gene match: 9. The CDR3 sequence is 14 residues long. Germline values: CDR1 SGHNT, CDR2 YYREEE (reference sequence). The CDR3: CASSSGGQGKMQYF. The DNA for the CDR3 is TGTGCCAGCAGCTCGGGGGGACAGGGGAAAATGCAGTACTTC.

In this sample, this clone turned up once. V usage is TRBV9 and J usage is TRBJ1-6; D is unresolved. V was cut by 4 bases and J by 4 bases, with 12 bases left in between. Per the germline V gene, CDR1 is SGDLS and CDR2 is YYNGEE. The CDR3 extends over 15 amino acids. The CDR3 coding sequence is TGTGCCAGCAGCTCACCTACCGGTTATAATTCACCCCTCCACTTT. Translated: CASSSPTGYNSPLHF. Full variable domain (rest looked up from reference TRBV9 and TRBJ1-6): DSGVTQTPKHLITATGQRVTLRCSPRSGDLSVYWYQQSLDQGLQFLIQYYNGEERAKGNILERFSAQQFPDLHSELNLSSLELGDSALYFCASSSPTGYNSPLHFGNGTRLTVT.

The chain joins TRBV5-8 to TRBJ1-2; possibly TRBD1 for D (5 bases). The CDR3 sequence is 14 residues long. V dropped 4 bases and J dropped 4 bases, with 14 bases sitting between them. Germline V gene sequence: CDR1 SGHTS, CDR2 YDEGEE. The CDR3 is CASSLRVEGYGYTF. The CDR3 DNA follows: TGTGCCAGCAGCCTCAGGGTAGAAGGCTATGGCTACACCTTC.

The V and J genes are TRBV7-3 and TRBJ2-7, with 9 nucleotides matching TRBD1. CDR1 and CDR2 from the germline V gene are SGHTA and FQGTGA. CDR3 size: 15 residues. The V and J ends lost 4 bases and 1 base, in that order; junction bases with no gene match: 5. The CDR3 loop reads CASSSTGTGSYEQYF. Written as DNA, the CDR3 is TGTGCCAGCAGCTCGACCGGGACAGGGTCCTACGAGCAGTACTTC.

Only a few counts were recorded for this clone. The chain recombines TRBV6-4 with TRBJ1-5; 7 bases are shared with TRBD1. This CDR3 has 14 residues. V dropped 6 bases and J dropped 3; count of bases not matched to a gene: 5. The germline gives CDR1 MRHNA, CDR2 SNTAGT. CDR3 coding DNA: TGTGCCAGCAGAGAGGGGACAGTCAATCAGCCCCAGCATTTT. Translated: CASREGTVNQPQHF.

The chain has TRBV5-5 and TRBJ1-2; TRBD1 might be the D (6 bases). V dropped 3 bases and J dropped 0 bases, with 12 bases sitting between them. Germline values: CDR1 SGHKS, CDR2 YYEKEE (reference sequence). This CDR3 spans 15 amino acids. The CDR3 DNA follows: TGTGCCAGCAGCTGGATACAGGGAGCTAACTATGGCTACACCTTC. It is translated as CASSWIQGANYGYTF.

This clone showed up just a few times. The chain is built from TRBV18 and TRBJ2-7; 7 bases match TRBD1. CDR3 size: 15 residues. The J segment lost 3 bases and the V segment lost 2 bases, leaving 7 bases of the junction unmatched. Germline CDR1 KGHSH, CDR2 LQKENI. The CDR3 loop reads CASSPAGGSFYEQYF. In DNA, the CDR3 is TGTGCCAGCTCACCAGCAGGGGGATCATTCTACGAGCAGTACTTC.

This clone was picked up one time. This chain connects TRBV6-6 to TRBJ1-2; TRBD1 is a possible D gene (6 bases). The germline V gene has CDR1 MNHNY and CDR2 SVGAGI (reference sequence). V lost 2 bases and J lost 0, with 10 bases in between. The CDR3 covers 15 residues. The CDR3 sequence: CASSYGDRPNYGYTF. The CDR3 DNA sequence: TGTGCCAGCAGTTACGGAGACAGGCCTAACTATGGCTACACCTTC.

The chain's CDR3 is CASSVGLAGGLTDTQYF. CDR3 nucleotides: TGTGCCAGCAGCGTAGGGTTAGCGGGGGGGCTCACAGATACGCAGTATTTT. The chain employs TRBV9 and TRBJ2-3; TRBD2 aligns across 11 bases. From germline, CDR1 is SGDLS and CDR2 YYNGEE. The CDR3 sequence is 17 residues long. V gave up 0 bases and J gave up 2 bases; unmatched junction bases: 5.

The V call is TRBV5-1, the J call TRBJ2-2, with D unresolved. From germline, CDR1 is SGHRS and CDR2 YFSETQ. The germline V and J ends were trimmed by 1 base and 6 bases, with 7 bases remaining between them. The length of the CDR3 is 13 residues. The CDR3 region has the DNA TGCGCCAGCAGCTTGCCGGAGTCCGGGGAGCTGTTTTTT. It translates to CASSLPESGELFF.

The chain combines TRBV11-3 with TRBJ2-7; 7 bases agree with TRBD1. In germline, CDR1 is SGHNT, CDR2 YENEEA. The CDR3 is made up of 15 amino acids. V lost 0 bases, J lost 5 bases, and 7 bases stayed unmatched. Here the CDR3 reads CASSLETGKYNEQYF. The CDR3 coding sequence is TGTGCCAGCAGCTTAGAGACAGGGAAGTACAACGAGCAGTACTTC.

The rearrangement joins TRBV6-5 to TRBJ1-5; a weak D match, TRBD1 (6 bases). Trimming took off 4 bases at V and 7 bases at J, with 17 bases between the two ends. This CDR3 has 15 residues. In germline, CDR1 is MNHEY, CDR2 SVGAGI. The CDR3 sequence is CASSWARGGGQPQHF. CDR3 sequence (DNA): TGTGCCAGCAGTTGGGCTCGCGGGGGCGGGCAGCCCCAGCATTTT.

Only a few counts were recorded for this clone. The chain links TRBV2 to TRBJ2-1, with D possibly matching TRBD2 (7 bases). The CDR3 runs 14 residues. The germline V gene encodes CDR1 SNHLY and CDR2 FYNNEI. Trimming took off 8 bases at V and 3 bases at J, with 14 bases between the two ends. The CDR3 DNA follows: TGTGCCAGCGGGGGGGCTAGCGGCTACAATGAGCAGTTCTTC. Protein: CASGGASGYNEQFF.

The chain carries TRBV11-2 and TRBJ2-1; a weak D match, TRBD2 (7 bases). This CDR3 has 15 amino acids. Germline V gene data show CDR1 as SGHAT and CDR2 as FQNNGV. V was trimmed by 1 base and J by 6 bases, leaving 13 bases between them. The CDR3 loop is CASSLVGGRRNEQFF. The CDR3 nucleotides read TGTGCCAGCAGCTTAGTGGGGGGGCGCCGCAATGAGCAGTTCTTC.

This chain links TRBV25-1 with TRBJ1-1; the D gene is possibly TRBD1 (6 bases). V lost 2 bases to trimming and J lost 4 bases, with 14 bases between them. Germline V gives CDR1 MGHDK, CDR2 SYGVNS. CDR3 length equals 15 residues. The CDR3 nucleotides read TGTGCCAGCAGTGAAAGTAGACAGGTGATCACTGAAGCTTTCTTT. Its protein is CASSESRQVITEAFF. The complete variable domain, with remaining parts taken from reference TRBV25-1 and TRBJ1-1, reads EADIYQTPRYLVIGTGKKITLECSQTMGHDKMYWYQQDPGMELHLIHYSYGVNSTEKGDLSSESTVSRIRTEHFPLTLESARPSHTSQYLCASSESRQVITEAFFGQGTRLTVV.

This sequence joins TRBV28 and TRBJ2-1; maybe TRBD2 (6 bases). The V and J ends lost 5 bases and 4 bases respectively, with 15 bases between them. Looked up from germline, CDR1 is MDHEN and CDR2 is SYDVKM. The CDR3 runs to 15 residues. The CDR3 bases are TGTGCCAGCAGTCACGGGGGTGCAGGGTACAATGAGCAGTTCTTC. Its protein product is CASSHGGAGYNEQFF.

The CDR3 DNA is TGTGCCAGCAGCTTGGGCCCCGGACTAGCGGAAACCTACGAGCAGTACTTC. The encoded protein is CASSLGPGLAETYEQYF. The chain uses TRBV5-6 and TRBJ2-7; 10 nucleotides agree with TRBD2. This CDR3 comprises 17 residues. Germline V gene lookup returns CDR1 SGHDT and CDR2 YYEEEE. Unmatched junction bases numbered 8, after V lost 0 bases and J lost 2 bases. Supplemented by reference TRBV5-6 and TRBJ2-7, the full variable domain reads DAGVTQSPTHLIKTRGQQVTLRCSPKSGHDTVSWYQQALGQGPQFIFQYYEEEERQRGNFPDRFSGHQFPNYSSELNVNALLLGDSALYLCASSLGPGLAETYEQYFGPGTRLTVT.

This rearrangement joins TRBV7-2 to TRBJ1-2, with 7 bases aligning to TRBD1. After removal of 5 bases from V and 2 bases from J, the junction contained 14 bases not matched to a gene. CDR3 length equals 17 residues. Germline CDR1 and CDR2: SGHTA and FQGNSA. The CDR3 sequence: CASSAQTLIQGNYGYTF. CDR3 nucleotide sequence: TGTGCCAGCAGCGCCCAGACCCTTATACAGGGGAACTATGGCTACACCTTC.

This sequence joins TRBV28 and TRBJ1-5; tentative D call: TRBD1 (5 bases). Germline V gene lookup returns CDR1 MDHEN and CDR2 SYDVKM. Trimming removed 1 base at V and 10 bases at J, with 17 bases between. The CDR3 has 15 amino acids. The CDR3 loop reads CASSLSGVQKVPQHF. CDR3 nucleotides: TGTGCCAGCAGTTTATCGGGGGTCCAAAAGGTTCCCCAGCATTTT.

This clone was detected once. The rearrangement joins TRBV7-9 to TRBJ1-5; 10 bases map to TRBD1. The CDR3 is 14 amino acids. V shed 5 bases, J shed 5 bases, and the junction held 3 bases outside the gene matches. Germline loops: CDR1 SEHNR, CDR2 FQNEAQ (reference sequence). The CDR3 region has the DNA TGTGCCAGCAGCCCCGGGACAGGGGATCAGCCCCAGCATTTT. Its translation: CASSPGTGDQPQHF.

The gene calls are TRBV5-1 and TRBJ1-2, with D uncertain. The CDR3 runs 14 residues. Trimming shortened V by 0 bases and J by 3 bases, and 9 bases separated the two germline ends. Germline V gene data show CDR1 as SGHRS and CDR2 as YFSETQ. The DNA for the CDR3 is TGCGCCAGCAGCTTGGACCCGGGAGACTATGGCTACACCTTC. This gives the protein CASSLDPGDYGYTF. The full variable domain, with the rest looked up from reference TRBV5-1 and TRBJ1-2, is KAGVTQTPRYLIKTRGQQVTLSCSPISGHRSVSWYQQTPGQGLQFLFEYFSETQRNKGNFPGRFSGRQFSNSRSEMNVSTLELGDSALYLCASSLDPGDYGYTFGSGTRLTVV.

The chain employs TRBV9 and TRBJ2-7; 9 bases agree with TRBD2. Germline loops: CDR1 SGDLS, CDR2 YYNGEE. There are 15 residues in the CDR3. Trimming took 0 bases from V and 3 from J; bases not matched to a gene: 4. In nucleotides, the CDR3 is TGTGCCAGCAGCGTAGACGCGGGAGGGGACTACGAGCAGTACTTC. This sequence encodes CASSVDAGGDYEQYF. Full variable domain (outside the CDR3, taken from reference TRBV9 and TRBJ2-7): DSGVTQTPKHLITATGQRVTLRCSPRSGDLSVYWYQQSLDQGLQFLIQYYNGEERAKGNILERFSAQQFPDLHSELNLSSLELGDSALYFCASSVDAGGDYEQYFGPGTRLTVT.

This chain joins TRBV28 and TRBJ2-4; 8 bases align to TRBD1. V was clipped by 5 bases and J by 7 bases; unmatched bases: 7. CDR1 MDHEN and CDR2 SYDVKM come from the germline V gene. The CDR3 is 14 amino acids. The CDR3 region is CASSPPRTGNIQYF. DNA for the CDR3: TGTGCCAGCAGTCCCCCTCGGACAGGGAACATTCAGTACTTC.

J is TRBJ2-7 and V is TRBV19, with 9 bases fitting TRBD1. CDR1 LNHDA and CDR2 SQIVND come from the germline V gene (reference sequence). There are 15 residues in the CDR3. Trimming at V came to 10 bases and at J to 0 bases, leaving 10 bases not matched to a gene. CDR3 sequence: CATSGGTGSSYEQYF. The CDR3 nucleotides are TGTGCCACCTCCGGGGGGACAGGGAGCTCCTACGAGCAGTACTTC.

A single count supports this clone. The rearrangement uses TRBV7-9 and TRBJ2-3; TRBD2 might be the D (6 bases). The CDR3 totals 15 residues. Trimming removed 1 base at V and 1 base at J, with 9 bases between. Looked up from germline, CDR1 is SEHNR and CDR2 is FQNEAQ (reference sequence). The CDR3, as DNA: TGTGCCAGCAGCTTAGTTAGCGGAGGCACAGATACGCAGTATTTT. This gives the protein CASSLVSGGTDTQYF.

This clone was seen a few times. This chain links TRBV20-1 with TRBJ1-1; no clear D. Germline CDR1 and CDR2: DFQATT and SNEGSKA (reference sequence). The CDR3 sequence is 10 residues long. Deletions cut 6 bases from V and 4 bases from J, with 6 bases between. CDR3 in DNA: TGCAGTGCGGAGGTCACTGAAGCTTTCTTT. Protein product: CSAEVTEAFF.

The V and J genes are TRBV19 and TRBJ1-4, with 12 positions matching TRBD1. The junction had 8 bases not matched to a gene; V was cut back by 4 bases and J by 2 bases. The length of the CDR3 is 18 residues. CDR1 is LNHDA, CDR2 SQIVND, per germline (reference sequence). CDR3 nucleotides: TGTGCCAGTAGTACTTCCCGGGACAGGGGGCGTACTAATGAAAAACTGTTTTTT. Translating gives CASSTSRDRGRTNEKLFF.

The chain has TRBV7-9 and TRBJ2-2; TRBD1 matches at 8 bases. This CDR3 is 15 amino acids long. Germline assignment: CDR1 SEHNR and CDR2 FQNEAQ (reference sequence). Trimming at V came to 6 bases and at J to 7 bases, leaving 10 bases not matched to a gene. CDR3 sequence reads: CASRLRTGLNGELFF. The DNA for the CDR3 is TGTGCCAGCAGACTAAGGACAGGGTTAAACGGGGAGCTGTTTTTT.

This chain connects TRBV6-1 to TRBJ1-5; TRBD1 might be the D (5 bases). This CDR3 has 12 amino acids. V dropped 8 bases and J dropped 1 base, with 6 bases sitting between them. Germline V gives CDR1 MNHNS, CDR2 SASEGT. The CDR3 loop reads CASGGSNQPQHF. The CDR3 DNA follows: TGTGCCAGCGGGGGGAGCAATCAGCCCCAGCATTTT.

V gene TRBV5-1 combines with J gene TRBJ1-6; 7 nucleotides agree with TRBD1. J was trimmed by 5 bases and V by 3 bases; bases with no gene match: 5. The CDR3 consists of 15 residues. The V gene's germline CDR1 is SGHRS and CDR2 YFSETQ. The CDR3 DNA sequence: TGCGCCAGCAGCTACGGGACAGCTCATAATTCACCCCTCCACTTT. This codes for CASSYGTAHNSPLHF.

The rearrangement links TRBV6-5 to TRBJ2-1; the D gene is possibly TRBD2 (6 bases). The CDR3 is 14 amino acids. The V and J ends lost 5 bases and 8 bases respectively, with 16 bases between them. Per the germline V gene, CDR1 is MNHEY and CDR2 is SVGAGI. Written as DNA, the CDR3 is TGTGCCAGCAGTCGGGGGTTTCCCATTGATGAGCAGTTCTTC. Protein: CASSRGFPIDEQFF.

V and J are TRBV19 and TRBJ2-7, with 11 nucleotides matching TRBD2. J was trimmed by 2 bases and V by 3 bases; bases with no gene match: 3. The CDR3 has 15 residues. From germline, CDR1 is LNHDA and CDR2 SQIVND (reference sequence). CDR3 bases: TGTGCCAGTAGTATGCGGGGACTAGCGGCCTACGAGCAGTACTTC. As protein: CASSMRGLAAYEQYF.